This T cell receptor (beta chain) originates from a study of blood T cell repertoires in COVID-19. Study-level background: The United States, Italy and Spain supplied acute and convalescent COVID-19 samples. Sources were T cells, B-cell-depleted T cells, or PBMCs; the material itself was cDNA or gDNA.

The protocol was immunoSEQ multiplex PCR, while the TCRdb copy is restricted to in-frame clones and leaves out a portion. Among roughly 190,000 clones listed, 80% to 90% were seen once. Adults between roughly 18 and 89 years of age took part from about 24 US areas. The CDR3 is 16 residues long. J gave up 1 base and V 1 base, and 3 bases lay outside the gene matches. Germline values: CDR1 SGHAT, CDR2 FQNNGV. Sequenced: PBMCs or T cells enriched from blood (not recorded which). J is TRBJ2-1 and V is TRBV11-2, with TRBD2 matching over 8 bases. This TCR derives from a man aged 40-49 years who had recovered from COVID-19. The CDR3 loop is CASSLAGGPSYNEQFF. The DNA for the CDR3 is TGTGCCAGCAGCTTAGCGGGAGGGCCGTCCTACAATGAGCAGTTCTTC.